Following are 5 T cell receptor beta chains from one sample sequenced in a study of blood T cells in healthy people across ages. A second PCR of about 6 to 12 cycles used a sample-barcoded 5' primer and a J-beta primer mix. In TCRdb, the 5' RACE reads were re-called with MiXCR into one record per CDR3 protein. The sample records around 1,500,000 distinct CDR3 sequences, 35% to 45% being singletons. Sequencing used blood. All receptors derive from a young woman in good health.

This clonotype was seen just once. The CDR3: CASTRPIQPNIQYF. CDR3 nucleotide sequence: TGTGCCAGCACCCGGCCAATACAACCAAACATTCAGTACTTC. V and J are TRBV3-1 and TRBJ2-4, with unresolved D. Germline CDR1 reads LGHDT; CDR2 reads YNNKEL (reference sequence). This CDR3 is built from 14 residues. Trimming took 7 bases from V and 6 from J, leaving 16 bases between them.

The count of this clonotype is one. One end of the junction varies from germline; a read error may be responsible. The gene calls are TRBV5-1 and TRBJ2-5, with a possible D match to TRBD1 (5 bases). Near its end, the DNA agrees better with TRBJ2-7, so the J call may be wrong. The CDR3 sequence is 15 residues long. Germline CDR1 SGHRS, CDR2 YFSETQ. CDR3 bases: TGCGTCAGCAGCTTGGCCCCAGGGAAGGCCTACGAGCAGTACTTC. Translation: CVSSLAPGKAYEQYF.

There are a few counts of this clonotype. The rearrangement joins TRBV27 to TRBJ1-4; D is unclear. Germline V gives CDR1 MNHEY, CDR2 SMNVEV (reference sequence). The V end lost 5 bases, the J end lost 5 bases, and 9 bases lay between the germline ends. This CDR3 has 13 residues. Here the CDR3 DNA reads TGTGCCAGCAGTCCACCCTTCAATGAAAAACTGTTTTTT. Translated, it gives CASSPPFNEKLFF.

The V and J genes are TRBV20-1 and TRBJ2-5; TRBD2 aligns across 8 bases. V was clipped by 0 bases and J by 11 bases; unmatched bases: 20. This CDR3 has 17 amino acids. Germline CDR1 DFQATT, CDR2 SNEGSKA (reference sequence). In nucleotides, the CDR3 is TGCAGTGCTAGAGATACCAGCGGGAGCGCCGGCGAGGGAGAGCAGTACTTC. Translation: CSARDTSGSAGEGEQYF.

This clonotype appeared once. The chain is built from TRBV4-1 and TRBJ1-5; D is undetermined. The CDR3 totals 17 residues. Per germline, CDR1 MGHRA and CDR2 YSYEKL. Between the trimmed V and J ends, which lost 0 bases and 1 base, there was a span of 13 bases. The CDR3 DNA sequence: TGCGCCAGCAGCCAAGATGGCCGGACGTCGAGCAATCAGCCCCAGCATTTT. Encoded protein: CASSQDGRTSSNQPQHF.